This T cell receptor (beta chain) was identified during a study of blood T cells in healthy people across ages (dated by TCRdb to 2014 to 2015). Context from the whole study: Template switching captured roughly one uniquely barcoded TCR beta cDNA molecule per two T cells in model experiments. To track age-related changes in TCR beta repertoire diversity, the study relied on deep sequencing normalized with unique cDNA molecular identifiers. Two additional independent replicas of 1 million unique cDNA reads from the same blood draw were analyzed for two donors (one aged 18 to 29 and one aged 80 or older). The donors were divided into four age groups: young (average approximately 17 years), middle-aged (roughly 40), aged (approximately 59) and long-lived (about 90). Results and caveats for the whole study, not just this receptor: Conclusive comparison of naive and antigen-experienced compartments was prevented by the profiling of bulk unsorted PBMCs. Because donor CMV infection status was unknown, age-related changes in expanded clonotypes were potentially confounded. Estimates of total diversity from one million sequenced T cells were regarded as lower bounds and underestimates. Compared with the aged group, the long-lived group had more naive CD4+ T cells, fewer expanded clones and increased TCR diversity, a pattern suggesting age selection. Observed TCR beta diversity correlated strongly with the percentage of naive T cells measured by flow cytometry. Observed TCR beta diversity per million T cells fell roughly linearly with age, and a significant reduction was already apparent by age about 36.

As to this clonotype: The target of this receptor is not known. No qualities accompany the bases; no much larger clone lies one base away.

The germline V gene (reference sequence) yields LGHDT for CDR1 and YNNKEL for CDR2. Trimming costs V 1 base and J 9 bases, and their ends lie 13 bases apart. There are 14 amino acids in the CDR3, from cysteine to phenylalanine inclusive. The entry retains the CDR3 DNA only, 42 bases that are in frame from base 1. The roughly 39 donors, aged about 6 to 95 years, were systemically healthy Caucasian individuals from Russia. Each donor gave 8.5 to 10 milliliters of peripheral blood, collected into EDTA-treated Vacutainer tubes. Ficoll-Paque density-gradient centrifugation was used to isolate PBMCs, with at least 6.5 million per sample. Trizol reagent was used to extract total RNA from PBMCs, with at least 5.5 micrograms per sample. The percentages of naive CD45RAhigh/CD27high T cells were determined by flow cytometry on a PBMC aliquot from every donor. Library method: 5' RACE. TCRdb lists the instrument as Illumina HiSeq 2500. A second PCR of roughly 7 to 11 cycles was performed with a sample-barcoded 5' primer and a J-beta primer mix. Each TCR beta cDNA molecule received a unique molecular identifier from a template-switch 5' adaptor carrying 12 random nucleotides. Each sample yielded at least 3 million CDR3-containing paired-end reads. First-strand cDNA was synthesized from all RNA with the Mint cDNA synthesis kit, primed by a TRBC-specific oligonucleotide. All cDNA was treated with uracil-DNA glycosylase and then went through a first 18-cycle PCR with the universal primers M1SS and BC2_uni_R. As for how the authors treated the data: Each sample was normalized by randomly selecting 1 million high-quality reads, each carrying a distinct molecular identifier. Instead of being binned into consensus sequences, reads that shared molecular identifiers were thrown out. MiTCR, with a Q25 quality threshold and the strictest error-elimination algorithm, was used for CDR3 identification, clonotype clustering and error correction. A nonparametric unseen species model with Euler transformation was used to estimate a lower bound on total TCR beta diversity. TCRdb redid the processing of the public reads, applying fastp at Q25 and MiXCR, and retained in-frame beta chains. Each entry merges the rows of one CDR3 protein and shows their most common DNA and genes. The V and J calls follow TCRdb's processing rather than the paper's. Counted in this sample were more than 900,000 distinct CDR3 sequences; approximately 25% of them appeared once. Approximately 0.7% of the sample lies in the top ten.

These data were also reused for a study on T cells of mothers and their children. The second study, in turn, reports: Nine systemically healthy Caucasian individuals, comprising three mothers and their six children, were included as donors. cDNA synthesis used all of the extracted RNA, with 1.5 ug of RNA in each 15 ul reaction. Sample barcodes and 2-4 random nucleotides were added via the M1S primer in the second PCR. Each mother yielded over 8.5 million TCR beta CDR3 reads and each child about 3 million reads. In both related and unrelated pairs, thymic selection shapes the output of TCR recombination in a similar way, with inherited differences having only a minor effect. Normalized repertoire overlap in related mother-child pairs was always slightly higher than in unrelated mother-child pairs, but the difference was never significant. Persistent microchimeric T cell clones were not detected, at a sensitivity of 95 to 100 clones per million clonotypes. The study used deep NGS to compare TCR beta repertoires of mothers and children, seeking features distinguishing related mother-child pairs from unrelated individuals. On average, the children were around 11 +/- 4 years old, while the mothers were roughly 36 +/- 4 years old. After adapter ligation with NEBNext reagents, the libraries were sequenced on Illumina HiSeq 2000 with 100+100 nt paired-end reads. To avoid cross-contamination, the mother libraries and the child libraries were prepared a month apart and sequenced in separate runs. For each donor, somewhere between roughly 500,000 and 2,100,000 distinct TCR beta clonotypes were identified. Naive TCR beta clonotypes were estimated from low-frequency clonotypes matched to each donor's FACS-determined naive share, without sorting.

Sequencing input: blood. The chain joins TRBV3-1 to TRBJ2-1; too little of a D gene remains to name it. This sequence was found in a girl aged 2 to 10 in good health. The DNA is TGTGCCAGCAGCCAAGGGACGGAGTTTGGTGAGCAGTTCTTC. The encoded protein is CASSQGTEFGEQFF.